This entry describes one T cell receptor beta chain. Sequenced by immunoSEQ multiplex PCR; TCRdb stores in-frame clones only, minus some. The repertoire holds tens of thousands of clones, with 65% to 90% as singletons. The CDR3 is 15 residues long. Germline V CDR1 and CDR2: SGHRS, YFSETQ. Deletions cut 0 bases from V and 0 bases from J, with 9 bases between. The entry originates in a study of radiation and T cells in renal cell carcinoma. Time point indicated: blood 2 weeks post-SBRT. Specified treatment: 15 Gy SBRT to primary tumor, nephrectomy 4 weeks later. Blood was sampled at baseline, 2 weeks and 4 weeks after SBRT.

The source of this sequence is a woman between 45 and 60 years old with renal cell carcinoma. The rearrangement uses TRBV5-1 and TRBJ1-2; no definite D call. The sample here was blood, taken from a patient whose treatment included radiotherapy and nephrectomy. The CDR3 DNA reads as TGCGCCAGCAGCTTGGCCCTGGGCTCTAACTATGGCTACACCTTC. This codes for CASSLALGSNYGYTF. Full variable domain (rest looked up from reference TRBV5-1 and TRBJ1-2): KAGVTQTPRYLIKTRGQQVTLSCSPISGHRSVSWYQQTPGQGLQFLFEYFSETQRNKGNFPGRFSGRQFSNSRSEMNVSTLELGDSALYLCASSLALGSNYGYTFGSGTRLTVV.